This passage covers 30 T cell receptor beta chains from one sample sequenced in a study of T cells in Graves' hyperthyroidism and ophthalmopathy. The investigators amplified TCR beta CDR3 regions from RNA transcripts. When the TCR CDR3 underwent first-round RT-PCR, the HTBI primer set was used. Each CDR3 protein is one row after TCRdb ran MiXCR on the multiplex PCR reads. Among some 360,000 distinct CDR3 sequences listed, 15% to 20% were seen once. Input material: blood. The receptors were gathered from a woman aged 40 to 50 with Graves' ophthalmopathy.

This clonotype appeared many times. The chain links TRBV7-8 to TRBJ1-2, with 8 bases lining up with TRBD1. The CDR3 is made up of 14 amino acids. Germline V lookup: CDR1 SGHVS, CDR2 FQNEAQ. J gave up 5 bases and V 7 bases, and 9 bases lay outside the gene matches. The CDR3 here is CASTHGQGRYGYTF. The CDR3 region has the DNA TGTGCCAGCACACATGGACAGGGAAGATATGGCTACACCTTC. The whole variable domain, remainder taken from reference TRBV7-8 and TRBJ1-2, is GAGVSQSPRYKVAKRGQDVALRCDPISGHVSLFWYQQALGQGPEFLTYFQNEAQLDKSGLPSDRFFAERPEGSVSTLKIQRTQQEDSAVYLCASTHGQGRYGYTFGSGTRLTVV.

This clonotype was observed a few times. V gene TRBV27 combines with J gene TRBJ1-1; a possible D gene is TRBD1 (5 bases). V dropped 1 base and J dropped 2 bases, with 8 bases sitting between them. The CDR3 has 14 residues. Germline V gives CDR1 MNHEY, CDR2 SMNVEV (reference sequence). As DNA, the CDR3 is TGTGCCAGCAGTTTATTGGGGACCAACACTGAAGCTTTCTTT. Translated, it gives CASSLLGTNTEAFF.

This chain links TRBV11-2 with TRBJ2-5, with 9 bases fitting TRBD1. V was clipped by 5 bases and J by 4 bases; unmatched bases: 11. Germline CDR1 and CDR2: SGHAT and FQNNGV. The CDR3 totals 16 residues. The CDR3 here is CASSHSGTGIRETQYF. The CDR3 nucleotides are TGTGCCAGCAGCCACTCCGGGACAGGGATCCGAGAGACCCAGTACTTC.

The J gene is TRBJ2-2, the V gene TRBV28; the D gene is possibly TRBD2 (5 bases). The CDR3 runs to 12 residues. Germline V gene sequence: CDR1 MDHEN, CDR2 SYDVKM. V dropped 6 bases and J dropped 6 bases, with 8 bases sitting between them. The CDR3 coding sequence is TGTGCCAGCAGGGAGGCCTCCGGGGAGCTGTTTTTT. Protein product: CASREASGELFF.

This clonotype was counted at least ten times. The V call is TRBV11-2, the J call TRBJ2-7, with D hard to call. The V end lost 5 bases, the J end lost 4 bases, and 18 bases lay between the germline ends. The CDR3 contains 15 residues. Germline lookup yields CDR1 SGHAT and CDR2 FQNNGV. The CDR3 loop is CASSLAVISVYEQYF. The CDR3 bases are TGTGCCAGCAGCCTCGCCGTCATTTCGGTTTACGAGCAGTACTTC.

This clonotype was observed at least ten times. An end of the junction differs from the germline gene, which may be a read error. The CDR3 nucleotides read TGCGCCAGCAGCTTGGTGGGGGCCTACAAGCAGTACTTC. This codes for CASSLVGAYKQYF. The V and J genes are TRBV5-1 and TRBJ2-7, with a weak D call TRBD1 (6 bases). CDR1 and CDR2 (germline): SGHRS, YFSETQ. The CDR3 is 13 residues long.

For this clonotype: A much larger clone differs by one base, so this may be a read error. CDR3 nucleotide sequence: TGTGCCACCAGTGACCCCAGACATGGGAGCAATCAGCCCCAGCATTTT. It translates to CATSDPRHGSNQPQHF. This chain uses TRBV24-1 with TRBJ1-5; unclear D gene. Per germline, CDR1 KGHDR and CDR2 SFDVKD. The CDR3 has 16 residues. V lost 4 bases, J lost 1 base, and 13 bases lay in between.

V gene TRBV6-1 combines with J gene TRBJ1-1; tentative D call: TRBD1 (5 bases). The CDR3 totals 15 residues. Trimming stripped 7 bases from V and 3 bases from J, with 18 bases between. CDR1 is MNHNS, CDR2 SASEGT, per germline. The CDR3 protein is CASNQRGAQDTEAFF. CDR3 in DNA: TGTGCCAGCAATCAGCGAGGGGCGCAAGACACTGAAGCTTTCTTT.

This clonotype was picked up many times. In DNA, the CDR3 is TGTGCCAGCAGCCCCGCGTCAGGCAGCTCTGGGGCCAACGTCCTGACTTTC. It yields the protein CASSPASGSSGANVLTF. The chain joins TRBV6-2 or TRBV6-3 to TRBJ2-6; D remains ambiguous. Deletions cut 6 bases from V and 0 bases from J, with 15 bases between. Looked up from germline, CDR1 is MNHEY and CDR2 is SVGEGT. This CDR3 is 17 amino acids long.

CDR3 sequence (DNA): TGCAGCGTGACTAGCGGGAACACCGGGGAGCTGTTTTTT. Protein product: CSVTSGNTGELFF. The genes are TRBV29-1 and TRBJ2-2, with TRBD2 matching over 9 bases. The CDR3 totals 13 residues. CDR1 and CDR2 from the germline V gene are SQVTM and ANQGSEA. Unmatched junction bases numbered 0, after V lost 6 bases and J lost 1 base.

Ten or more counts support this clonotype. V usage is TRBV28 and J usage is TRBJ2-6; D is unclear. Deletions cut 3 bases from V and 4 bases from J, with 7 bases between. The germline gives CDR1 MDHEN, CDR2 SYDVKM. The CDR3 sequence is 14 residues long. CDR3 loop: CASSFGSGANVLTF. In nucleotides, the CDR3 is TGTGCCAGCAGTTTTGGCTCCGGGGCCAACGTCCTGACTTTC.

This clonotype was recorded many times. The gene calls are TRBV19 and TRBJ2-7, with 10 bases lining up with TRBD2. Germline trimming cut 3 bases from V and 7 bases from J; bases unmatched to any gene: 15. The CDR3 runs to 17 residues. CDR1 LNHDA and CDR2 SQIVND come from the germline V gene (reference sequence). The CDR3, as DNA: TGTGCCAGTAGTATGTCGGGGCCTAGCGGGAGAGGTCTGGAGCAGTACTTC. It is translated as CASSMSGPSGRGLEQYF. Together with reference TRBV19 and TRBJ2-7, the CDR3 gives the full variable domain: DGGITQSPKYLFRKEGQNVTLSCEQNLNHDAMYWYRQDPGQGLRLIYYSQIVNDFQKGDIAEGYSVSREKKESFPLTVTSAQKNPTAFYLCASSMSGPSGRGLEQYFGPGTRLTVT.

This clonotype showed up many times. The chain combines TRBV19 with TRBJ2-5, with D hard to call. V dropped 5 bases and J dropped 5 bases, with 12 bases sitting between them. The CDR3 runs to 13 residues. Germline V CDR1 and CDR2: LNHDA, SQIVND (reference sequence). The CDR3 here is CASSPLNEETQYF. Written as DNA, the CDR3 is TGTGCCAGTAGTCCCTTGAACGAGGAGACCCAGTACTTC.

The J gene is TRBJ2-5, the V gene TRBV28, with 15 bases identical to TRBD2. After removal of 2 bases from V and 0 bases from J, the junction contained 1 base not matched to a gene. Germline V gives CDR1 MDHEN, CDR2 SYDVKM. The CDR3 is made up of 17 amino acids. The CDR3 loop is CASSLGTSGRYQETQYF. In nucleotides, the CDR3 is TGTGCCAGCAGTTTAGGGACTAGCGGGAGGTACCAAGAGACCCAGTACTTC.

This clonotype has ten or more counts. The chain carries TRBV15 and TRBJ2-7; 8 bases map to TRBD1. Trimming cost V 5 bases and J 3 bases; bases outside gene matches: 3. There are 13 residues in the CDR3. Germline V gives CDR1 LNHNV, CDR2 YYDKDF (reference sequence). The CDR3 protein is CATSEDRVYEQYF. The CDR3 nucleotides read TGTGCCACCAGCGAGGACAGGGTCTACGAGCAGTACTTC. Full variable domain (outside the CDR3, taken from reference TRBV15 and TRBJ2-7): DAMVIQNPRYQVTQFGKPVTLSCSQTLNHNVMYWYQQKSSQAPKLLFHYYDKDFNNEADTPDNFQSRRPNTSFCFLDIRSPGLGDTAMYLCATSEDRVYEQYFGPGTRLTVT.

A few counts support this clonotype. V and J are TRBV29-1 and TRBJ1-2, with 11 bases aligning to TRBD1. Germline loops: CDR1 SQVTM, CDR2 ANQGSEA. The CDR3 totals 15 residues. The V gene end was trimmed by 2 bases and the J gene end by 8 bases; junction bases not matched to a gene: 10. Here the CDR3 reads CSVEPPGTGGNGYTF. The CDR3 DNA sequence: TGCAGCGTTGAACCCCCCGGGACAGGGGGTAACGGCTACACCTTC.

This clonotype was seen repeatedly, ten times or more. A single base separates this from a much larger clone, so it may be a read error. The rearrangement joins TRBV9 to TRBJ2-7; D gene uncertain. Looked up from germline, CDR1 is SGDLS and CDR2 is YYNGEE. Trimming stripped 5 bases from V and 5 bases from J, with 14 bases between. The CDR3 contains 13 residues. Here the CDR3 DNA reads TGTGCCAGCAGTCCCGGGTCTTCCCACGAGCAGTACTTC. This encodes CASSPGSSHEQYF.

This clonotype was observed at least ten times. This sequence joins TRBV6-5 and TRBJ2-2; D gene ambiguous. This CDR3 contains 14 residues. Germline V gives CDR1 MNHEY, CDR2 SVGAGI. V was shortened by 6 bases and J by 0 bases, with 8 bases between the two germline ends. Here the CDR3 reads CASSSPANTGELFF. The CDR3 nucleotides read TGTGCCAGCAGCAGCCCCGCGAACACCGGGGAGCTGTTTTTT.

This clonotype was picked up many times. The rearrangement joins TRBV5-1 to TRBJ1-2; 8 nucleotides agree with TRBD1. This CDR3 has 15 residues. J was trimmed by 1 base and V by 4 bases; bases with no gene match: 6. Germline values: CDR1 SGHRS, CDR2 YFSETQ. CDR3 sequence reads: CASSTKTGDNYGYTF. As DNA, the CDR3 is TGCGCCAGCAGCACTAAGACAGGGGATAACTATGGCTACACCTTC.

Remarks on this clonotype: This may come from a read error, since a much larger clone is one base off. No conserved phenylalanine or tryptophan ends this CDR3, so it is likely a read error. The rearrangement joins TRBV28 to TRBJ1-5; D uncertain. The V gene's germline CDR1 is MDHEN and CDR2 SYDVKM. V was shortened by 8 bases and J by 9 bases, with 14 bases between the two germline ends. This CDR3 has 12 residues. In DNA, the CDR3 is TGTGCCAGCGGAGGAGGCCCCGGGCCCCAGCATATT. Translation gives CASGGGPGPQHI.

The chain carries TRBV5-1 and TRBJ2-5; D is possibly TRBD2 (6 bases). The V end lost 3 bases, the J end lost 4 bases, and 16 bases lay between the germline ends. Looked up from germline, CDR1 is SGHRS and CDR2 is YFSETQ. The CDR3 totals 15 residues. The CDR3 reads CASSWQELGGETQYF. In DNA, the CDR3 is TGCGCCAGCAGCTGGCAGGAACTGGGGGGAGAGACCCAGTACTTC.

Notes on this clonotype: Just one base apart from a much larger clone, this may be a read error. V gene TRBV3-1 combines with J gene TRBJ2-7; 7 bases map to TRBD2. Unmatched junction bases numbered 9, after V lost 4 bases and J lost 3 bases. CDR1 LGHDT and CDR2 YNNKEL come from the germline V gene (reference sequence). The CDR3 totals 15 residues. The DNA for the CDR3 is TGTGCCAGCAGCCGAAGGGCGGGAGTAAACTACGAGCAGTACTTC. This gives the protein CASSRRAGVNYEQYF.

This clonotype was observed at least ten times. The chain recombines TRBV5-1 with TRBJ2-7; 9 bases map to TRBD2. The CDR3 consists of 17 residues. Trimming removed 4 bases from V and 2 bases from J; junction bases left unmatched: 13. Germline V gene sequence: CDR1 SGHRS, CDR2 YFSETQ. The CDR3 region is CASSRTRSGRNTYEQYF. CDR3 in DNA: TGCGCCAGCAGCCGGACCCGCAGCGGGAGGAATACCTACGAGCAGTACTTC. The whole variable domain, filled in from reference TRBV5-1 and TRBJ2-7, reads KAGVTQTPRYLIKTRGQQVTLSCSPISGHRSVSWYQQTPGQGLQFLFEYFSETQRNKGNFPGRFSGRQFSNSRSEMNVSTLELGDSALYLCASSRTRSGRNTYEQYFGPGTRLTVT.

This clonotype was observed many times. Compared with germline, one end of the junction differs, possibly owing to a read error. This rearrangement joins TRBV20-1 to TRBJ1-2; D unclear. This CDR3 is 8 amino acids long. Germline V lookup: CDR1 DFQATT, CDR2 SNEGSKA (reference sequence). The CDR3 nucleotides read TGCAGTGCCGGTGGCTACGCCTTC. Residues: CSAGGYAF.

This clonotype occurred many times. The V and J genes are TRBV10-3 and TRBJ2-7; perhaps TRBD1 as D (5 bases). Trimming stripped 5 bases from V and 6 bases from J, with 11 bases between. CDR1 is ENHRY, CDR2 SYGVKD, per germline. This CDR3 comprises 12 residues. CDR3 in amino acids: CAISLTGLEQYF. The DNA for the CDR3 is TGTGCCATCAGTCTTACAGGCCTCGAGCAGTACTTC.

This clonotype was seen a few times. The rearrangement joins TRBV9 to TRBJ1-1; D call uncertain. Trimming stripped 3 bases from V and 5 bases from J, with 11 bases between. The CDR3 contains 13 residues. The germline V gene has CDR1 SGDLS and CDR2 YYNGEE. CDR3 nucleotides: TGTGCCAGCAGCGGCCCTAGTGGGACTGAAGCTTTCTTT. Amino acids: CASSGPSGTEAFF.

This chain uses TRBV6-1 with TRBJ1-5, with a tentative D call TRBD1 (5 bases). The CDR3 is made up of 14 amino acids. The V end was cut by 1 base, the J end by 4 bases, with 8 bases between. Germline V gives CDR1 MNHNS, CDR2 SASEGT. The CDR3 sequence is CASSEVGGNQPQHF. The CDR3 bases are TGTGCCAGCAGTGAAGTCGGGGGAAATCAGCCCCAGCATTTT.

This clonotype was picked up many times. J is TRBJ2-4 and V is TRBV12-3 or TRBV12-4; 9 bases agree with TRBD2. This CDR3 region has 15 residues. The ends lost 5 bases at V and 0 bases at J; junction bases unmatched: 2. The CDR3 sequence: CASSSGRLAKNIQYF. The CDR3 nucleotides are TGTGCCAGCAGTAGCGGGAGGTTAGCCAAAAACATTCAGTACTTC.

Points on this clonotype: At one end, the junction sequence differs from germline, possibly due to a read error. This sequence joins TRBV30 and TRBJ1-1; D gene unclear. This CDR3 is built from 11 residues. The germline V gene encodes CDR1 GTSNPN and CDR2 SVGIG (reference sequence). The CDR3: CASTLNTEACF. The CDR3 region has the DNA TGTGCCTCGACACTGAACACTGAAGCTTGCTTT.

This clonotype was recorded at least ten times. The chain couples TRBV10-3 to TRBJ2-5; no definite D call. Trimming pared 2 bases from V and 7 bases from J, leaving 11 bases between. The CDR3 contains 13 residues. Germline CDR1 ENHRY, CDR2 SYGVKD. The CDR3 reads CAISENPAGTQYF. CDR3 sequence (DNA): TGTGCCATCAGTGAGAACCCCGCTGGGACCCAGTACTTC.